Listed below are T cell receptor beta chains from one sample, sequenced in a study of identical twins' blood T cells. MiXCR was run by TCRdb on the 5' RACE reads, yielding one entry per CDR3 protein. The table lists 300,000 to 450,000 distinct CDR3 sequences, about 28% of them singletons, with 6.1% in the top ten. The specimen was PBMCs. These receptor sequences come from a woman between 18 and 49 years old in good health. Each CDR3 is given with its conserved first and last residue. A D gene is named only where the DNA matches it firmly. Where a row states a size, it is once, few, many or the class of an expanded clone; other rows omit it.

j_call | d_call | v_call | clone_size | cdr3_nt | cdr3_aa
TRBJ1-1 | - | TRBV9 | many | TGTGCCAGCAGCGTAGACGGCCTTACCGTCTTT | CASSVDGLTVF
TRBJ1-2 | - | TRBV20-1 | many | TGCAGTGCGAAGTTACAGGAGAACTATGGCTACACCTTC | CSAKLQENYGYTF
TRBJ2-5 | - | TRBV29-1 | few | TGCAGCGTTGGCTTTACCGTAGCACAAGAGACCCAGTACTTC | CSVGFTVAQETQYF
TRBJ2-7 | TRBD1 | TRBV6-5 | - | TGTGCCAGCAGTCAGACCCGGGACAGGCAGTACTTC | CASSQTRDRQYF
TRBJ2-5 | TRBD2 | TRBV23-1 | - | TGCGCCAGCAGTCATTCCGTTCCAGCGGGGATACAAGAGACCCAGTACTTC | CASSHSVPAGIQETQYF
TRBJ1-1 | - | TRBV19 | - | TGTGCCGGTAGTATAACCCCCCCGATCGACACTGAAGCTTTCTTT | CAGSITPPIDTEAFF
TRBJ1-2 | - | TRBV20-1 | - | TGCAGCGTTACAGGGTTTTCAATCTATGGCTACACCTTC | CSVTGFSIYGYTF
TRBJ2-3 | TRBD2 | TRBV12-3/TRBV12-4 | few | TGTGCCAGCAGTTCCCTAGCGGGGGGGACCACAGATACGCAGTATTTT | CASSSLAGGTTDTQYF
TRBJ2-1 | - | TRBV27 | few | TGTGCCAGCAGTTTATTCCGTTCTGGCAATGAGCAGTTCTTC | CASSLFRSGNEQFF
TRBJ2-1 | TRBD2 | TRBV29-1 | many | TGCAGCGTTGAAGCGTCTAGCGGGGGATCGAGCTCCTACAATGAGCAGTTCTTC | CSVEASSGGSSSYNEQFF
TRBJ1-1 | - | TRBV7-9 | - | TGTGCCAGCAGCTTAGGGGTGGGGAAGGGCTACACTGAAGCTTTCTTT | CASSLGVGKGYTEAFF
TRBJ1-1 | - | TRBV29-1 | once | TGCAGCGTGGTGGCGGGAACTGAAGCTTTCTTT | CSVVAGTEAFF
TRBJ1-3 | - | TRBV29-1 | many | TGCAGCGTTGGCGATGGAAACACCATATATTTT | CSVGDGNTIYF
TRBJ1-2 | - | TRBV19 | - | TGTGCCAGTAGTATTAGTAGACGGAGCTATGGCTACACCTTC | CASSISRRSYGYTF
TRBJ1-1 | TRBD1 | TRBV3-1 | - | TGTGCCAGCAGCCAGGCGACAGGGTCGGACACTGAATCTTTCTTT | CASSQATGSDTESFF
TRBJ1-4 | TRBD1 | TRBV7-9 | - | TGTGCCAGCAGCTTATTCACAGGGGGTGAAAAACTGTTTTTT | CASSLFTGGEKLFF
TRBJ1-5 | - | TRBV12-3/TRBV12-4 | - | TGTGCCAGCAGTTTTGGGGGTCTATCCCAGCATTTT | CASSFGGLSQHF
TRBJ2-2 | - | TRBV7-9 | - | TGTGCCACCACCGGGGGAGACACCGGGGAGCTGTTTTTT | CATTGGDTGELFF
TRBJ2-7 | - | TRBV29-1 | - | TGCAGCGTTCGAATATCTAGGGGCTACGAGCAGTACTTC | CSVRISRGYEQYF
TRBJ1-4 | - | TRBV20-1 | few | TGCAGTGCTAAGGACAGCCGCGCGGCATATGAAAAACTGTTTTTT | CSAKDSRAAYEKLFF
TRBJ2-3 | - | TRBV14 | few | TGTGCCAGCAGCTCCTATCGGGGAGTCAGCACAGATACGCAGTATTTT | CASSSYRGVSTDTQYF
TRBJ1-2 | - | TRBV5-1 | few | TGCGCCAGCAGCCTGGCAGGGACGCAGGGCTACACCTTC | CASSLAGTQGYTF
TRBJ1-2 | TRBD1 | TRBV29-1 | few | TGCAGCGTTTCCGACAGGGTTAACGGCTACACCTTC | CSVSDRVNGYTF
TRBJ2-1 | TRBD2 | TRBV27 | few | TGTGCCAGCAGCCCGATCTCTAGCGGGGGCTACAATGAGCAGTTCTTC | CASSPISSGGYNEQFF
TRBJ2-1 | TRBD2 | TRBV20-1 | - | TGCAGTGCTATAGATATGGGAGCGGGAGAGCAGTTCTTC | CSAIDMGAGEQFF
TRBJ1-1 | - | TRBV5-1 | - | TGCGCCAGCAGCAAGTCAGGGGCCCAGAACACTGAAGCTTTCTTT | CASSKSGAQNTEAFF
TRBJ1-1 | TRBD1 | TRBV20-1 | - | TGCAGGGCCTCCGGGACAGGGGTTACTGAAGCTTTCTTT | CRASGTGVTEAFF
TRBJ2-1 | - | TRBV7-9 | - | TGTGCCAGCAGCTTACCTTCGGGACTGTCGGAGCAGTTCTTC | CASSLPSGLSEQFF
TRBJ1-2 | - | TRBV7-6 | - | TGTGCCAGCAGCTTAGCGGGGGGTCCGCATGGCTACACCTTC | CASSLAGGPHGYTF
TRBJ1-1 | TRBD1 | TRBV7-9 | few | TGTGCCAGCAGGGACAGGGGCGGAATGGCTGAAGCTTTCTTT | CASRDRGGMAEAFF
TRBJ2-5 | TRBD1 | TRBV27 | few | TGTGCCAGCAGTTTTCTTTACAGGGGGCCCCAAGAGACCCAGTACTTC | CASSFLYRGPQETQYF
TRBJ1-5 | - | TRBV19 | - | TGTGCCAGTAGTATAAACACCTATCAGCCCCAGCATTTT | CASSINTYQPQHF
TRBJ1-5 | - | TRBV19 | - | TGTGCCAGTAGTATAGCGCCTGGTCAGCCCCAGCATTTT | CASSIAPGQPQHF
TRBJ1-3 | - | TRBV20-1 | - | TGCAGTGCTAGTACTGATGGAAACACCATATATTTT | CSASTDGNTIYF
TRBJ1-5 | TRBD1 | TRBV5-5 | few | TGTGCCAGCACCCGACAGGGCGGCAATCAGCCCCAGCATTTT | CASTRQGGNQPQHF
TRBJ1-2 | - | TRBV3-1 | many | TGTGCCAGCAGCCCAACTTCGGGTGGCTACACCTTC | CASSPTSGGYTF
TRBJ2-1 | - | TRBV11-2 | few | TGTGCCAGCAGCTCCAGGTTTCAGGACAATGAGCAGTTCTTC | CASSSRFQDNEQFF
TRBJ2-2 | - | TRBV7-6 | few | TGTGCCAGCAGCTTTAGCACCGGGGAGCTGTTTTTT | CASSFSTGELFF
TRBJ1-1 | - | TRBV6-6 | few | TGTGCCAGCAGGACCGGGACCCTCAGAAAAGCTTTCTTT | CASRTGTLRKAFF
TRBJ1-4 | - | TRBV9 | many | TGTGCCAGCAGCCCCCTAGGTGAAATCCGTAACAATGAAAAACTGTTTTTT | CASSPLGEIRNNEKLFF
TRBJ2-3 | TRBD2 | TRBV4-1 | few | TGCGCCAGCAGCCGGATTAGGACTAGCGGTACTGATACGCAGTATTTT | CASSRIRTSGTDTQYF
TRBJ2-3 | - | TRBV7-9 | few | TGTGCCAGCAGCTTATTTTTGTCGCCTCTCACAGATACGCAGTATTTT | CASSLFLSPLTDTQYF